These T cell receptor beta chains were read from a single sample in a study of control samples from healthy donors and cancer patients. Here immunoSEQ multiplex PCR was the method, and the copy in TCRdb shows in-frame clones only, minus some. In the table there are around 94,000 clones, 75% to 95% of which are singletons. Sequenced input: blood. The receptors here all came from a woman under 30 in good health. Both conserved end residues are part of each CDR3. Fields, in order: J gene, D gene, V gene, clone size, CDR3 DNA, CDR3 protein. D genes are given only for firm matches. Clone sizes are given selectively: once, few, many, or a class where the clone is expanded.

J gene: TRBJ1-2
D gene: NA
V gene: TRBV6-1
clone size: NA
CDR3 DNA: TGTGCCAGCAGTGAAGCCCGGACACGACCAGCTAACTATGGCTACACCTTC
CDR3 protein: CASSEARTRPANYGYTF

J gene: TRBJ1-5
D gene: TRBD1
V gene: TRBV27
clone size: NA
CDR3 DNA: TGTGCCAGCGCTCAGAAATTACAGGGGGCCCAGCCCCAGCATTTT
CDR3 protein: CASAQKLQGAQPQHF

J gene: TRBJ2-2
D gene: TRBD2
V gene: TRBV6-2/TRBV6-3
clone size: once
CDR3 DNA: TGTGCCAGCAGTTACTCGAGTCGGGGGGTCACCACCGGGGAGCTGTTTTTT
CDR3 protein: CASSYSSRGVTTGELFF

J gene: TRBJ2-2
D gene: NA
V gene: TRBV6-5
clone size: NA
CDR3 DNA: TGTGCCAGCAGTCCCAAGGGGGCCGGGGAGCTGTTTTTT
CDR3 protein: CASSPKGAGELFF

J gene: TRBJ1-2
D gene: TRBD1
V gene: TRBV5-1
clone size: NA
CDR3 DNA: TGCGCCAGCAGCGTCTCGACAGGGGAGTATGGCTACACCTTC
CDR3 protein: CASSVSTGEYGYTF

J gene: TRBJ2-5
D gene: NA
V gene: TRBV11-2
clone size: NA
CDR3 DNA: TGTGCCAGCAGGCGTATAAGGGGACCAATCACAGGGGAGACCCAGTACTTC
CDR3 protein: CASRRIRGPITGETQYF

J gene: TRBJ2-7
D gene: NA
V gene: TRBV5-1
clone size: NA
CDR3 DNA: TGCGCCAGCAGGGAAGACATCAACAGGTCCTACGAGCAGTACTTC
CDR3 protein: CASREDINRSYEQYF

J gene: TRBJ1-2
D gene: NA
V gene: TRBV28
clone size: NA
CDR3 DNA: TGTGCCAGCAGATTGGGAGGCTATGGCTACACCTTC
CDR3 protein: CASRLGGYGYTF

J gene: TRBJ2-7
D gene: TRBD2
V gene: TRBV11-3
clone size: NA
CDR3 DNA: TGTGCCAGCAGCTTTATTACGGCTAGCGGGGGGTACGAGCAGTACTTC
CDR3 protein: CASSFITASGGYEQYF

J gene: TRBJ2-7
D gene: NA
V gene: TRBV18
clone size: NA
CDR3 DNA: TGTGCCAGCTCACCATGGGGGGCCTACGAGCAGTACTTC
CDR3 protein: CASSPWGAYEQYF

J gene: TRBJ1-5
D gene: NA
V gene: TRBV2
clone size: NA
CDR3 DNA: TGTGCCAGCAGTGAAGACCCCGCGGGGGGCGTTCAGCCCCAGCATTTT
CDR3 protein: CASSEDPAGGVQPQHF

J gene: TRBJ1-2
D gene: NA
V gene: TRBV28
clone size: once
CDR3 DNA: TGTGCCAGCAGCGGGGGGCAGGAGAATGGCTACACCTTC
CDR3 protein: CASSGGQENGYTF

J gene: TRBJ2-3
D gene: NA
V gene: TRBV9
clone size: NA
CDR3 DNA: TGTGCCAGCAGCGTTTTAGGGGGTACAGATACGCAGTATTTT
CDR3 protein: CASSVLGGTDTQYF

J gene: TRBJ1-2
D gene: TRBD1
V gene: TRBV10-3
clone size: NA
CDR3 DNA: TGTGCCATCAGGCAAGAAGGACAGGTAGCTAACTATGGCTACACCTTC
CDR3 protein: CAIRQEGQVANYGYTF

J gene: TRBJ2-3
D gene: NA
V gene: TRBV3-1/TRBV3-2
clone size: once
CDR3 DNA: TGTGCCAGCAGCCATCTGATGGGGGGCCGAACGCAGTATTTT
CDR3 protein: CASSHLMGGRTQYF

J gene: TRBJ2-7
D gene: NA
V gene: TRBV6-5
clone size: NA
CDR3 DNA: TGTGCCACGACCCGGGACGAAGGGGGGAGCTACGAGCAGTACTTC
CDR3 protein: CATTRDEGGSYEQYF

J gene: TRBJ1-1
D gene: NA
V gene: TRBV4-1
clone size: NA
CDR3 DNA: TGCGCCAGCAGCCAAACAGGGACCCAGGGGACTGAAGCTTTCTTT
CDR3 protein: CASSQTGTQGTEAFF

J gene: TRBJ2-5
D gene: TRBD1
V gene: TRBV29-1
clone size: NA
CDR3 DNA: TGCAGCGGTGGACAGGGGCGGGGTGAGACCCAGTACTTC
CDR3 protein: CSGGQGRGETQYF

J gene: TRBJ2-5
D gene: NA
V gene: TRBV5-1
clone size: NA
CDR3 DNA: TGCGCCAGCAGCTTGGTACCGGGGTGGCAAGAGACCCAGTACTTC
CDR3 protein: CASSLVPGWQETQYF

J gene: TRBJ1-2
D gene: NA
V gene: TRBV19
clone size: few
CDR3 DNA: TGTGCCAGTAGTATAGATCACAGGGATAACTATGGCTACACCTTC
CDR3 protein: CASSIDHRDNYGYTF

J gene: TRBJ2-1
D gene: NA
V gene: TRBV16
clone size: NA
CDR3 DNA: TGTGCCAGCAGCCACCCAGGGTACAATGAGCAGTTCTTC
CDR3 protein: CASSHPGYNEQFF

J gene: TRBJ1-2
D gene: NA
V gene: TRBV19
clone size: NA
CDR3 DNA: TGTGCCAGTAGCTGGTTTAACTATGGCTACACCTTC
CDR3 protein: CASSWFNYGYTF

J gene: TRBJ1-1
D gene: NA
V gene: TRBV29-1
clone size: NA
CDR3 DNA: TGCAGCGTTGAAGTTGGGGCTGAAGCTTTCTTT
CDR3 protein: CSVEVGAEAFF

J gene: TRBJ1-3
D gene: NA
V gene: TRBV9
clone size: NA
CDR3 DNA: TGTGCCAGCAGCGTAGATCAGGACCTCTCTGGAAACACCATATATTTT
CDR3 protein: CASSVDQDLSGNTIYF

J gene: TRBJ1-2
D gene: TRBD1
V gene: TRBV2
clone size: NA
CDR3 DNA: TGTGCCAGCACCACAGGGGGCCGCGGCTACACCTTC
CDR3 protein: CASTTGGRGYTF

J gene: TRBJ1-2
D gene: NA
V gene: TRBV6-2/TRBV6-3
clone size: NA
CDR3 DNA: TGTGCCAGCAGTTACTCTGCTGAAGGAGTCCATGGCTACACCTTC
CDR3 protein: CASSYSAEGVHGYTF

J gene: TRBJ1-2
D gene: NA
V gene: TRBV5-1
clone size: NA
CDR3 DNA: TGCGCCAGCAGCTGGGAGGCCCGAGGAAATGGCTACACCTTC
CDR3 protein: CASSWEARGNGYTF

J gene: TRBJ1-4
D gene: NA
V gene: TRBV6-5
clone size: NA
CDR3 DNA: TGTGCCAGCAGTCCCAGCGGGTCTAATGAAAAACTGTTTTTT
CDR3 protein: CASSPSGSNEKLFF

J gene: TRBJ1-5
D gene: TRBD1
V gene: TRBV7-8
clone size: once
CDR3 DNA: TGTGCCAGCAGCTTACTTTTTGGCGGACAGGGGTTTCAGCCCCAGCATTTT
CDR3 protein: CASSLLFGGQGFQPQHF

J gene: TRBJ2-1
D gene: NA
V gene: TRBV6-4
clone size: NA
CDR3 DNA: TGTGCCAGCAGTGACTCGGGACTCAACTACAATGAGCAGTTCTTC
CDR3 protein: CASSDSGLNYNEQFF

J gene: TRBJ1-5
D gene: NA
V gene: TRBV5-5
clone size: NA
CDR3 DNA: TGTGCCAGCAGCTTTCGAGTCGCCCAGAATCAGCCCCAGCATTTT
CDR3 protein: CASSFRVAQNQPQHF

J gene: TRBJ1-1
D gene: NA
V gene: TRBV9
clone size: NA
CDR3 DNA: TGTGCCAGCAGCCCCCGAGGTGAAAGGAACACTGAAGCTTTCTTT
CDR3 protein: CASSPRGERNTEAFF

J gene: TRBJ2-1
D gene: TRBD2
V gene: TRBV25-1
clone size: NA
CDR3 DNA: TGTGCCAGCAGTGAATCGAGCGGGGTGCTCCAGCAGTTCTTC
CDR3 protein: CASSESSGVLQQFF